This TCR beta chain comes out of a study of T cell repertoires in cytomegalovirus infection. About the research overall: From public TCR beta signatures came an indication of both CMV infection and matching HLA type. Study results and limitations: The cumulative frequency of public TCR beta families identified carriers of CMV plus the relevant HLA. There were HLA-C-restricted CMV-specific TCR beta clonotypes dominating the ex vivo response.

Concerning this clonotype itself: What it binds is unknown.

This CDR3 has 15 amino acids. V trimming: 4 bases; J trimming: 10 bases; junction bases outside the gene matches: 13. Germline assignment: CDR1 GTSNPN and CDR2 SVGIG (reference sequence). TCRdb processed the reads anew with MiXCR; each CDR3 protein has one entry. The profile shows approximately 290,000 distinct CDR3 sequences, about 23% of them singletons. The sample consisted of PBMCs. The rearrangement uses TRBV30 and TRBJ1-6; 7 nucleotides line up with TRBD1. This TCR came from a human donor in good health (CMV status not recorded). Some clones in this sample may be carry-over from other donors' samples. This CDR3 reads CAWTRQGGAGSPLHF. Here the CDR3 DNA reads TGTGCCTGGACTCGACAGGGAGGCGCAGGGTCACCCCTCCACTTT.